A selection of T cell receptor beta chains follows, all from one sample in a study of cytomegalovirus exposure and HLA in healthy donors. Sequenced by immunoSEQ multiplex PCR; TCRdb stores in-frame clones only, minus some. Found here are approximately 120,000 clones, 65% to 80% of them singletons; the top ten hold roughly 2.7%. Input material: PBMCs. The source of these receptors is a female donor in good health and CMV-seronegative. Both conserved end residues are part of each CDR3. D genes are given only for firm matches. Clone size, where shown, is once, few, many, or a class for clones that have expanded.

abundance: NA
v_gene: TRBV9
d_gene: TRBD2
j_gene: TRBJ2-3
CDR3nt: TGTGCCAGCAGCGTAGGGGTAGCGAGCGGGGGTCTTAGCACAGATACGCAGTATTTT
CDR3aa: CASSVGVASGGLSTDTQYF

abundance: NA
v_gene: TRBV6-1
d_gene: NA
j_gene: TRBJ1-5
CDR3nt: TGTGCCAGCAGTGCCCCTCAGGGGTTGGATCAGCCCCAGCATTTT
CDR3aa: CASSAPQGLDQPQHF

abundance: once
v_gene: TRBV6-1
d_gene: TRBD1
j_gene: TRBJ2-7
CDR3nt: TGTGCCAGCAGCTTCGGGACAGGGGGCTACGAGCAGTACTTC
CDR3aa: CASSFGTGGYEQYF

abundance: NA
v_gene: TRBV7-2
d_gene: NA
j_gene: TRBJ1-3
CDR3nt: TGTGCCAGCAGAGGACAATCTGGAAACACCATATATTTT
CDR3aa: CASRGQSGNTIYF

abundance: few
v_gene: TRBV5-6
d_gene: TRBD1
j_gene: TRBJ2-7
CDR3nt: TGTGCCAGCAGCTTGTCCAGGGGGCTTTACGAGCAGTACTTC
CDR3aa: CASSLSRGLYEQYF

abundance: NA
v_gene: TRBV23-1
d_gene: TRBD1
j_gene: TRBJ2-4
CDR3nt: TGCGCCAGCAGTCAATCCGGGACAGGGGGACCGCCCCCTTTTGACTGTCAAGCCAAAAACATTCAGTACTTC
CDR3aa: CASSQSGTGGPPPFDCQAKNIQYF

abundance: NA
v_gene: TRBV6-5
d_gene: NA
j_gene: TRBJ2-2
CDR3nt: TGTGCCAGCAAGTTGGCGGGGTTAAACACCGGGGAGCTGTTTTTT
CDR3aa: CASKLAGLNTGELFF

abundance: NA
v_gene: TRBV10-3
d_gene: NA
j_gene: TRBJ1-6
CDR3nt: TGTGCCATCAGTGAAATTACGCAGAGGGGGAGCTCCTATAATTCACCCCTCCACTTT
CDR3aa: CAISEITQRGSSYNSPLHF

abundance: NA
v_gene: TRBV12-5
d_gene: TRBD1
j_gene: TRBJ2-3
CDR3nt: TGTGCTAGTGGTCTCGCGGGACAGGGCACAGATACGCAGTATTTT
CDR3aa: CASGLAGQGTDTQYF

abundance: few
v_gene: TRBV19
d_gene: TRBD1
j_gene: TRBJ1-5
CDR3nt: TGTGCCAGCCGCGGGACAGGGGCGGTTCCCCAGCATTTT
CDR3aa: CASRGTGAVPQHF

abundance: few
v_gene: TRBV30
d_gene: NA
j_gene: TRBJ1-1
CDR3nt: TGTGCCTGGAGCGCGGGCGTGAACACTGAAGCTTTCTTT
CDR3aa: CAWSAGVNTEAFF

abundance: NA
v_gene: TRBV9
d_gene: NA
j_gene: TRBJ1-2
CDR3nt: TGTGCCAGCAGCGGACGCCCGGGTAACTATGGCTACACCTTC
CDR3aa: CASSGRPGNYGYTF

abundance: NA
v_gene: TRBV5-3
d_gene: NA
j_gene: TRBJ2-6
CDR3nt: TGTGCCAGAAGCATAGTGACAGTTAGCTCTGGGGCCAACGTCCTGACTTTC
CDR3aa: CARSIVTVSSGANVLTF

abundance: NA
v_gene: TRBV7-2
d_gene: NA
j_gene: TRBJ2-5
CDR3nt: TGTGCCAGCAGCTTAGTAACTTTCCAAGAGACCCAGTACTTC
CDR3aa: CASSLVTFQETQYF

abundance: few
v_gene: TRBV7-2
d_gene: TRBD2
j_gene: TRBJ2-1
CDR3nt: TGTGCCAGCAGCTTAGGGCTAGCGGGGTTGGATGAGCAGTTCTTC
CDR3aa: CASSLGLAGLDEQFF

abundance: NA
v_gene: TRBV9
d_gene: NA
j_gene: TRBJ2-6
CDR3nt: TGTGCCAGCAGCGGGGACTCAAAAAGCTCTGGGGCCAACGTCCTGACTTTC
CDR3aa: CASSGDSKSSGANVLTF

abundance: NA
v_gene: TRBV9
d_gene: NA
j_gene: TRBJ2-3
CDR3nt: TGTGCCAGCAGCCCAAGCACAGATACGCAGTATTTT
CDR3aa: CASSPSTDTQYF

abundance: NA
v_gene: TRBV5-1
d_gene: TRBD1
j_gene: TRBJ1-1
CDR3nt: TGCGCCAGCAGCCGGGGGACAGGGAGTAACACTGAAGCTTTCTTT
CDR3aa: CASSRGTGSNTEAFF

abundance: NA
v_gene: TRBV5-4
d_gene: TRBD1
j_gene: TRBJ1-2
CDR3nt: TGTGCCAGCAGCTTACAGACAGGGTACTATGGCTACACCTTC
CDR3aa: CASSLQTGYYGYTF

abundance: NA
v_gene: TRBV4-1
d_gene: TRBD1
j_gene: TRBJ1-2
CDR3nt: TGCGCCAGCAGCCAAGATCTGGCGACAGGGGCCTATGGCTACACCTTC
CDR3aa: CASSQDLATGAYGYTF

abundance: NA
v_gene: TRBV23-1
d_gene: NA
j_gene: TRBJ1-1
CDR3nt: TGCGCCAGCAGTCAATCGAAGAGGGTTGGCACTGAAGCTTTCTTT
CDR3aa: CASSQSKRVGTEAFF

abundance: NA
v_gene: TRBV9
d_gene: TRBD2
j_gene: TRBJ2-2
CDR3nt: TGTGCCAGCAGTAAAACTAGCGGGGTTACCGGGGAGCTGTTTTTT
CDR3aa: CASSKTSGVTGELFF

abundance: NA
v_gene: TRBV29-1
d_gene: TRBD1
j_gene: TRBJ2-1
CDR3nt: TGCAGCGTTGACGACAGGGGGCAATACAATGAGCAGTTCTTC
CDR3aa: CSVDDRGQYNEQFF

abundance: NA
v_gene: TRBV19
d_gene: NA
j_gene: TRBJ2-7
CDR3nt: TGTGCCAGTAGTACCCTTCTAGCAACCGGCGAGCAGTACTTC
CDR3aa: CASSTLLATGEQYF

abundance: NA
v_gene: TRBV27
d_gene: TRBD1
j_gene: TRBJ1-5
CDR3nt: TGTGCCAGCAGTCCGACAGGGCTCTGGCAGCCCCAGCATTTT
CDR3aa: CASSPTGLWQPQHF

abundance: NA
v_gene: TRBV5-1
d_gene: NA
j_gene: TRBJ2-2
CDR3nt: TGCGCCAGCAACGTGGAGGGGGCGTGGGGGAGGAACACCGGGGAGCTGTTTTTT
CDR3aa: CASNVEGAWGRNTGELFF

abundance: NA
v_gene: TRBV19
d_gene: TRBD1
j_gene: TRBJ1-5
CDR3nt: TGTGCCAGTAGTGCAGGGACAGGTCCGAACAATCAGCCCCAGCATTTT
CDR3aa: CASSAGTGPNNQPQHF

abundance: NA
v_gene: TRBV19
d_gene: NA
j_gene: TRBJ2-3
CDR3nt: TGTGCCAGTAGTACTCCCAGGGGAAGCGCAGATACGCAGTATTTT
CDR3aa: CASSTPRGSADTQYF

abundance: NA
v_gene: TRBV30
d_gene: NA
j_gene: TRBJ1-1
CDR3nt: TGTGCCTGGAGTGGGTCCTGGGGGCAGATCACCACTGAAGCTTTCTTT
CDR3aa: CAWSGSWGQITTEAFF

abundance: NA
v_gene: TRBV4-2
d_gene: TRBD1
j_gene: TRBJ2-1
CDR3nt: TGTGCCAGCAGCCAAGCTAACAGGGGGCTCTCCTACAATGAGCAGTTCTTC
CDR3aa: CASSQANRGLSYNEQFF

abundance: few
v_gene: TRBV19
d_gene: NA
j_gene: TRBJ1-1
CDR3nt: TGTGCCAGTAGTGTAAAGCTCATGAACACTGAAGCTTTCTTT
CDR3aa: CASSVKLMNTEAFF

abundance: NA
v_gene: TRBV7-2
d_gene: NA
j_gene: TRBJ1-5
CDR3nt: TGTGCCAGCAGCCCGACAGCTACTAGCAATCAGCCCCAGCATTTT
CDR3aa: CASSPTATSNQPQHF

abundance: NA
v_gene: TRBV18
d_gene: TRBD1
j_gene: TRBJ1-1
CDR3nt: TGTGCCAGCTCACTACAGGGGGAAGTCGACACTGAAGCTTTCTTT
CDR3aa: CASSLQGEVDTEAFF

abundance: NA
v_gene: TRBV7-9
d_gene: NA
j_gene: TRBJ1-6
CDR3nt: TGTGCCAGCAGCCATCCGATAACAGGGAATTCACCCCTCCACTTT
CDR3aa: CASSHPITGNSPLHF

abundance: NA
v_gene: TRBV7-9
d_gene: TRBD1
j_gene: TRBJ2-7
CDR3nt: TGTGCCAGCAGCTCCACCGGGACAGGCTACGAGCAGTACTTC
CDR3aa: CASSSTGTGYEQYF

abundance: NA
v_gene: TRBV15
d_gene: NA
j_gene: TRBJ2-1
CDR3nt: TGTGCCACCAGCAGCGGTCAGGGGGGTGAGCAGTTCTTC
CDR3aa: CATSSGQGGEQFF

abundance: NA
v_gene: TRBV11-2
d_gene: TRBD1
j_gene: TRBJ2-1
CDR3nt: TGTGCCAGCAGCTTAGTGAAGGGGGCTGTTAATGAGCAGTTCTTC
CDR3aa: CASSLVKGAVNEQFF

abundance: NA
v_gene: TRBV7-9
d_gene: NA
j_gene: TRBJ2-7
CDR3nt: TGTGCCAGCAGCGACCGGGACACATCATACGAGCAGTACTTC
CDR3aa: CASSDRDTSYEQYF

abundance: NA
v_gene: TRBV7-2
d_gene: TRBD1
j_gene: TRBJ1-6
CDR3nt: TGTGCCAGCAGCTTAAGGACAGGGAGATCACCCCTCCACTTT
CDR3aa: CASSLRTGRSPLHF

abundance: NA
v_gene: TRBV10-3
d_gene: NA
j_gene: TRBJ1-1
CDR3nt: TGTGCCATCAGTGATTGGCGGGAAGGTAACACTGAAGCTTTCTTT
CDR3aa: CAISDWREGNTEAFF

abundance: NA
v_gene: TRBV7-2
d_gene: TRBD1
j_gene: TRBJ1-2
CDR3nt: TGTGCCAGCAGCCGACAGGGTTATCCGTCGGGCTACACCTTC
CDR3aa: CASSRQGYPSGYTF

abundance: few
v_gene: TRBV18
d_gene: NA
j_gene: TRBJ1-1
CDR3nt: TGTGCCAGCTCACCATGGGCTGACCCAGAAGCTTTCTTT
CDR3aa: CASSPWADPEAFF

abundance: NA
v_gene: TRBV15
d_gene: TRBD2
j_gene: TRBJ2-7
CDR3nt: TGTGCCACCGCTAGCGGGGGGGCCTACGAGCAGTACTTC
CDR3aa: CATASGGAYEQYF

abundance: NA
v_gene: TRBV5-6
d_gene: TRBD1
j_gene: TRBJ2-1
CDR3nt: TGTGCCAGCAGCTATTCCGGGACAGGGGGAACATCATCCTACAATGAGCAGTTCTTC
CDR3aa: CASSYSGTGGTSSYNEQFF

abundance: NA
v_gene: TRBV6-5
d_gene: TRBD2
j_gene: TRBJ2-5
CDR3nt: TGTGCCAGCGCCCCTAGCGGGGGGGAAGAGACCCAGTACTTC
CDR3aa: CASAPSGGEETQYF

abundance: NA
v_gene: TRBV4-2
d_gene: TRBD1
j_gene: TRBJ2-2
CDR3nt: TGTGCCAGCAGCCAGGACAGGAGCACCACCGGGGAGCTGTTTTTT
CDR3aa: CASSQDRSTTGELFF

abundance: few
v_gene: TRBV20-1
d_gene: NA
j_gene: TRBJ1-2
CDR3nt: TGCAGTGCCAGAAGCAGGGGCTACACCTTC
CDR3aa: CSARSRGYTF